This record covers a single TCR beta chain. The data stem from a study of shared T cell receptors in the human thymus. Some clones are missing from TCRdb's copy, which holds only in-frame ones; the method was immunoSEQ multiplex PCR. The sample yields 640,000 or so clones, roughly 86% seen once. Deletions cut 6 bases from V and 1 base from J, with 6 bases between. Germline CDR1 SGHNT, CDR2 YYREEE (reference sequence). This CDR3 has 12 amino acids. The data were also submitted as part of a second study, on human thymus T cells. In that study: Thymus pieces cut out during corrective heart surgery were the tissue that was used. Gene usage for V and J segments appeared biased in thymic and blood repertoires. Related research described thymic repertoires that were highly overlapping among unrelated individuals.

This sequence joins TRBV5-4 and TRBJ2-3; D is undetermined. This receptor was obtained from a boy younger than two with a congenital heart defect. Sequencing was done on a sample of thymocytes. CDR3 in amino acids: CASTDCTDTQYF. The CDR3 DNA is TGTGCCAGCACCGACTGCACAGATACGCAGTATTTT.